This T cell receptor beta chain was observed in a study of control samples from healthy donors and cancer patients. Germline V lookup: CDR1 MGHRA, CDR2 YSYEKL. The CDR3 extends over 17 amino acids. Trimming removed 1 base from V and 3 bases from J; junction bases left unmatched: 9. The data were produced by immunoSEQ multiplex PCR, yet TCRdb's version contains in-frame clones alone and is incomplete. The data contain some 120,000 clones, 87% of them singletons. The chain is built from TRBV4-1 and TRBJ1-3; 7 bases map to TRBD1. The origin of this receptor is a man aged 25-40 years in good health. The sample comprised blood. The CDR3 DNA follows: TGCGCCAGCAGCCAAGGTGAGGGGGCGATGCGTGGAAACACCATATATTTT. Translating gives CASSQGEGAMRGNTIYF.